This TCR beta chain was recorded in a study of siplizumab effects on memory and regulatory T cells. Study-level points and caveats: Alloreactive sequences whose origin lay in unstimulated CD4+ memory cells were significantly reduced by siplizumab. Proliferating siplizumab-culture Treg suppressive function went unconfirmed.

As for this clone: Antigen: not known.

Approximately 10^5 TCR templates underwent assay in every sample. Data came from immunoSEQ multiplex PCR; TCRdb stores just in-frame clones and leaves some out. The profile shows around 100,000 clones, more than 85% of them singletons. The specimen sequenced was CD4+ T cells sorted from blood. This clonotype originated in a human donor in good health. Some clones in this sample may be carry-over from other donors' samples.

CDR3 nucleotides: TGTGCCAGTAGACGGACAGGGGATTCACCCCTCCACTTT. Its protein product is CASRRTGDSPLHF. V and J are TRBV19 and TRBJ1-6, with 9 nucleotides matching TRBD1. From germline, CDR1 is LNHDA and CDR2 SQIVND (reference sequence). The V and J ends lost 6 bases and 8 bases, in that order; junction bases with no gene match: 2. CDR3 length: 13 amino acids.